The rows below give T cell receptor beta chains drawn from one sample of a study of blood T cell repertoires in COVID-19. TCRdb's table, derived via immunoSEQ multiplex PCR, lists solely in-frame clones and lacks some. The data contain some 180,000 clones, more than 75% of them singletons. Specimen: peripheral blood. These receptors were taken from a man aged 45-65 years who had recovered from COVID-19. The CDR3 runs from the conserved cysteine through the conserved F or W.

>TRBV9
CASSGRSDTQYF
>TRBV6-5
CASRARTTGYEQYF
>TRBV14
CASSQDLRTAHYSNQPQHF
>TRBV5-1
CASSLTTTANYGYTF
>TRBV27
CASSLQGVYNEQFF
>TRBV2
CASSVREVIGNQPQHF
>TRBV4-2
CASSQAFGQGARGYTF
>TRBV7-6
CASSVRSRQGVPATNEKLFF
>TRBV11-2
CASSQRGGRTGELFF
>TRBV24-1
CATSDPGRHNTGELFF
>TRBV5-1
CASSLAAGAYNEQFF
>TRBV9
CASSAGGAGETQYF
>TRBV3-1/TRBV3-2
CASSQALAINTGELFF
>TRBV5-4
CASSLDRGGSNYGYTF
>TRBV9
CASTTGTGAYEQYF
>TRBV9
CASSPGQGGYGYTF
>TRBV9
CASSVGGGATNEKLFF
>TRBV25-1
CASSLTGITDTQYF
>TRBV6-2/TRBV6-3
CASSPGRNYEQYF
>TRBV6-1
CASSELQILAEQFF
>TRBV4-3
CASSPPGGAPDGELFF
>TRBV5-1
CASSLVGQLTANSPLHF
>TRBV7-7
CASSLAGTGGDTQYF
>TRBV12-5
CASGRQGINYGYTF
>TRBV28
CASSQLNEKLFF
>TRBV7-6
CASSLDRGPSRTQYF
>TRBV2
CASSRDRRNTGELFF
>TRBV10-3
CAISEWGTGTNEQYF
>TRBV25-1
CASSEWGGDTQYF
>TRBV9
CASSRGGQPQETQYF
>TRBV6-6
CASRGQGIGQPQHF
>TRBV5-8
CASSLSTAGGQKTQYF
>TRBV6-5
CASRGTSITEAFF
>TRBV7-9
CASSPTLAGGTGELFF
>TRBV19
CASSPRGGRRYEQYF
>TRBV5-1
CASSLINTEAFF
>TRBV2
CASSDRGGEAFF
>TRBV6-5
CASSYSSTNTGELFF
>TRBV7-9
CASSPTSGRGNGAFF
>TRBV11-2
CASSLSGTGTYYEQYF
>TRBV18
CASSRDRGFMNTEAFF
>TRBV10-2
CASSESKRTAVSSWYF